What follows describes a single T cell receptor (beta chain). This entry belongs to a study of OX40 agonist ivuxolimab in advanced cancers. On the study more broadly: Ivuxolimab, an agonist antibody against OX40 (CD134), was given to patients. Each dose-escalation patient presented with hepatocellular carcinoma, melanoma, renal cell or head and neck cancer.

Clones were read by immunoSEQ multiplex PCR, and TCRdb kept only the in-frame ones, dropping some. The sample comprises about 31,000 clones, 85% to 95% of which are singletons, and 26% rests with the top ten. Patients had blood sampled at baseline and again on cycle 4 day 1 and cycle 7 day 1. There are 18 residues in the CDR3. Looked up from germline, CDR1 is SGHRS and CDR2 is YFSETQ. Trimming took 4 bases from V and 0 from J; bases not matched to a gene: 7. This chain connects TRBV5-1 to TRBJ2-4, with 13 nucleotides matching TRBD2. This receptor was identified in an adult with an advanced solid tumor such as melanoma, head and neck, liver or kidney cancer. This specimen was CD4+ or CD8+ T cells sorted from blood, taken in a trial of the OX40 agonist ivuxolimab. CDR3 loop: CASSLRLAGGLAKNIQYF. The DNA of the CDR3 is TGCGCCAGCAGCCTCCGACTAGCGGGGGGACTAGCCAAAAACATTCAGTACTTC.